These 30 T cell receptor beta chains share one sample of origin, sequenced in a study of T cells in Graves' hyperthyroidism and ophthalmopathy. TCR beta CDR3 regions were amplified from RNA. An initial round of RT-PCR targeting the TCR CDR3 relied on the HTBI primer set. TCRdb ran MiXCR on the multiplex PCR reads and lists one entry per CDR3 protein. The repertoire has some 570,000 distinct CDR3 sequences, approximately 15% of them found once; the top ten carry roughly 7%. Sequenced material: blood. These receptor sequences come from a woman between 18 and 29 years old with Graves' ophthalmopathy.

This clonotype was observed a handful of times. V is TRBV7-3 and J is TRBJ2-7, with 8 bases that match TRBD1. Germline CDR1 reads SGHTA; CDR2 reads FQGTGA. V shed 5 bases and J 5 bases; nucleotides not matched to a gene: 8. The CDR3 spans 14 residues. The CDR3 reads CASSPWDRRDEQYF. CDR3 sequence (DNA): TGTGCCAGCAGCCCTTGGGACAGGAGAGACGAGCAGTACTTC. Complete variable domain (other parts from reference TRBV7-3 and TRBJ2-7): GAGVSQTPSNKVTEKGKYVELRCDPISGHTALYWYRQSLGQGPEFLIYFQGTGAADDSGLPNDRFFAVRPEGSVSTLKIQRTERGDSAVYLCASSPWDRRDEQYFGPGTRLTVT.

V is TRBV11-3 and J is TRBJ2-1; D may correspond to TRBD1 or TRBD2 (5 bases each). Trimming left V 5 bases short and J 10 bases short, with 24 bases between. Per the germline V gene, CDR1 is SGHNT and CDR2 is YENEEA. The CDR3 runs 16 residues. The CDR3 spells CASSLPHGGPLREQFF. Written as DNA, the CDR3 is TGTGCCAGCAGCCTCCCCCATGGGGGACCCTTAAGGGAGCAGTTCTTC.

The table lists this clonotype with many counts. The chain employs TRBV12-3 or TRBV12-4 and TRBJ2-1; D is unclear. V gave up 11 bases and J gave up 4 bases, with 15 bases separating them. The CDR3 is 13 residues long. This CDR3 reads CASFTMGYNEQFF. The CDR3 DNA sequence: TGTGCCTCCTTCACTATGGGGTACAATGAGCAGTTCTTC.

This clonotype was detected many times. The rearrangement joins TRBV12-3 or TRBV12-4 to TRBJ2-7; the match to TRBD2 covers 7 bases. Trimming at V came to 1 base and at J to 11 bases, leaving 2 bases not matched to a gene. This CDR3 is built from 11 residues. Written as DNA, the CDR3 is TGTGCCAGCAGTTTAGGGGAGGGCGAGTACTTC. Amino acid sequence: CASSLGEGEYF.

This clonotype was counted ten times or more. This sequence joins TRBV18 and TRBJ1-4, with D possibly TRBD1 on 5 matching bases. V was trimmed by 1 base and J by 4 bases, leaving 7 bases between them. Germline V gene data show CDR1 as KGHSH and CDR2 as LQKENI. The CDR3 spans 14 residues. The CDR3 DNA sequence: TGTGCCAGCTCACCACGGGACGGTAATGAAAAACTGTTTTTT. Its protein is CASSPRDGNEKLFF.

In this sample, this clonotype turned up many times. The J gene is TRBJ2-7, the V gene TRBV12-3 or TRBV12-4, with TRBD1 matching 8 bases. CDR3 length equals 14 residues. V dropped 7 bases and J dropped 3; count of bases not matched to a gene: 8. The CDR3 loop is CASTPGGGIYEQYF. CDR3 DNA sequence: TGTGCCAGCACCCCAGGGGGCGGTATCTACGAGCAGTACTTC.

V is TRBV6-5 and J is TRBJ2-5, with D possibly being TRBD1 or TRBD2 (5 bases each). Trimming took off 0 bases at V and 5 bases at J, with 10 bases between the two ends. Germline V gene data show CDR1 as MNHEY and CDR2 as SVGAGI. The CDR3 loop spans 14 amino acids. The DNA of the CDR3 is TGTGCCAGCAGTTACTCGCGGTGGGGGGAGACCCAGTACTTC. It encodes CASSYSRWGETQYF.

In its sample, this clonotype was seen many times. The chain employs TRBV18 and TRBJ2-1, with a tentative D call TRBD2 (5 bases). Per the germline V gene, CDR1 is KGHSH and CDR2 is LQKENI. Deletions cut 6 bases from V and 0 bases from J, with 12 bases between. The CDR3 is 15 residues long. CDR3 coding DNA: TGTGCCAGCTCCCCGCCGGGATTCTCCTACAATGAGCAGTTCTTC. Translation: CASSPPGFSYNEQFF.

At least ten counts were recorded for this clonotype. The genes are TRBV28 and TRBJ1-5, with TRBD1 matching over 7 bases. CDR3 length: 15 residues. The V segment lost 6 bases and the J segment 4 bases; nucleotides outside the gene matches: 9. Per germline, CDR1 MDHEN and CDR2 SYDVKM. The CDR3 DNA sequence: TGTGCCAGCAGCCGCGTTGACAGGGCAAATCAGCCCCAGCATTTT. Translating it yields CASSRVDRANQPQHF.

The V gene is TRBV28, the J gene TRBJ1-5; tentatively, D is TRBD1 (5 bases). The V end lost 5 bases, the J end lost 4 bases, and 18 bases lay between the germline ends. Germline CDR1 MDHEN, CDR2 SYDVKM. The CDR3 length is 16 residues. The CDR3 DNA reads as TGTGCCAGCAGTACCGGACACGCAGCCCCTAATCAGCCCCAGCATTTT. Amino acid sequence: CASSTGHAAPNQPQHF.

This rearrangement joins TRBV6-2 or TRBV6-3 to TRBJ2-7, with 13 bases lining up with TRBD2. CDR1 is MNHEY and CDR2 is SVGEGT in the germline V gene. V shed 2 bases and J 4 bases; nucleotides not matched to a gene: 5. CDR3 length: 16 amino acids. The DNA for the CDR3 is TGTGCCAGCAGTTACAGAGGACTAGCGGGAGTTTACGAGCAGTACTTC. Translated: CASSYRGLAGVYEQYF.

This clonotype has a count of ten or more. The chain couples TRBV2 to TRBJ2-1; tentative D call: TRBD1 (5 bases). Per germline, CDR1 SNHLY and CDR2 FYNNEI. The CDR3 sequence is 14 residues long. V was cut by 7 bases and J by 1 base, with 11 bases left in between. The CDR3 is CASTDQGSYNEQFF. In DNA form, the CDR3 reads TGTGCCAGCACCGACCAGGGTTCCTACAATGAGCAGTTCTTC.

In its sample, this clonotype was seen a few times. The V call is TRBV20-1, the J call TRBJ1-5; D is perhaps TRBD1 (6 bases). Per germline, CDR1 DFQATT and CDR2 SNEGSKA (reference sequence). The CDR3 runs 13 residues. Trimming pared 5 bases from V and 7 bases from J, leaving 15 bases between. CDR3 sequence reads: CSALDSSRQPQHF. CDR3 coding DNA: TGCAGTGCTTTGGACAGCTCCAGGCAGCCCCAGCATTTT.

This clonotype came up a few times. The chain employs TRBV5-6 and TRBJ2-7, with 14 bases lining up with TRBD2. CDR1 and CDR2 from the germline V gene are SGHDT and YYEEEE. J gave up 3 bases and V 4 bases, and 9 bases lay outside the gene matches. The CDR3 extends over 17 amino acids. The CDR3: CASSPGLAGEVVYEQYF. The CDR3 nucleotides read TGTGCCAGCAGCCCGGGACTAGCGGGAGAGGTCGTCTACGAGCAGTACTTC.

The DNA of the CDR3 is TGCAGTGCTAGAGGAGGGGGGATAGGGGAAGTCACTGAAGCTTTCTTT. Protein product: CSARGGGIGEVTEAFF. The rearrangement joins TRBV20-1 to TRBJ1-1; D might be TRBD1 (6 bases). Between the trimmed V and J ends, which lost 1 base and 4 bases, there was a span of 19 bases. This CDR3 contains 16 residues. The V gene's germline CDR1 is DFQATT and CDR2 SNEGSKA (reference sequence).

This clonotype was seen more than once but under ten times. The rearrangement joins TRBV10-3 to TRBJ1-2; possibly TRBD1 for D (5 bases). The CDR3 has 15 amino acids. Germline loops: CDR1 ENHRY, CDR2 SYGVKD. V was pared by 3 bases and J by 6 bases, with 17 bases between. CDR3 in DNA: TGTGCCATCAGTGATCCGGGACGCCAGTTGGATGGCTACACCTTC. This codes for CAISDPGRQLDGYTF.

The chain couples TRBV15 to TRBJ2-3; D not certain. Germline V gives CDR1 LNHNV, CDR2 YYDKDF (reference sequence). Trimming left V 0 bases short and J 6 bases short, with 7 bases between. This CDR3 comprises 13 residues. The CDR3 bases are TGTGCCACCAGCAGAGATCTCGTTGATACGCAGTATTTT. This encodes CATSRDLVDTQYF.

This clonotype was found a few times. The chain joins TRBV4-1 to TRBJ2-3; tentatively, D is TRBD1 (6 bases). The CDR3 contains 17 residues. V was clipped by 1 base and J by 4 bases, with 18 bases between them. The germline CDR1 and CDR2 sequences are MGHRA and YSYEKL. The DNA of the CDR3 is TGCGCCAGCAGCCAAGGAATGGTCAGGGGAGCCGCAGATACGCAGTATTTT. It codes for CASSQGMVRGAADTQYF.

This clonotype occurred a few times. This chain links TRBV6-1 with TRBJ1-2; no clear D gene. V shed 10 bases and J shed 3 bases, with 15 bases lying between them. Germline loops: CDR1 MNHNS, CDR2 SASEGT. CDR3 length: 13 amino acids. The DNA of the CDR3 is TGTGCCACCTCCCGCGGGCAACACTATGGCTACACCTTC. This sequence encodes CATSRGQHYGYTF.

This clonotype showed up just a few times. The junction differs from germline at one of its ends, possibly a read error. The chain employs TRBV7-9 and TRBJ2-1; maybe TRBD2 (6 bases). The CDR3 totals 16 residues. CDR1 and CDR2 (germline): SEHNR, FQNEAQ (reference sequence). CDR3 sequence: CASTPRGLALVNERFF. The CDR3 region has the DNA TGTGCCAGCACCCCCCGAGGCCTAGCGTTGGTCAATGAGCGGTTCTTC.

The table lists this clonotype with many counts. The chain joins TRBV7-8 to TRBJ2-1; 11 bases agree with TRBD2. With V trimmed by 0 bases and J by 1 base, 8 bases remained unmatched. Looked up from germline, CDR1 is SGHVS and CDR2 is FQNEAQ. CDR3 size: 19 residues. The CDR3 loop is CASSLAGLAARGSYNEQFF. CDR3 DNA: TGTGCCAGCAGCTTAGCGGGACTAGCGGCCCGAGGGTCCTACAATGAGCAGTTCTTC. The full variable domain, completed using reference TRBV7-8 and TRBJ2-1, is GAGVSQSPRYKVAKRGQDVALRCDPISGHVSLFWYQQALGQGPEFLTYFQNEAQLDKSGLPSDRFFAERPEGSVSTLKIQRTQQEDSAVYLCASSLAGLAARGSYNEQFFGPGTRLTVL.

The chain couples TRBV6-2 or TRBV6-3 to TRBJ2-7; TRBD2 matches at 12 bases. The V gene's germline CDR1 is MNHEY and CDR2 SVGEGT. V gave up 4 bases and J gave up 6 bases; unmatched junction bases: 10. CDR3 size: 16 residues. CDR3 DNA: TGTGCCAGCAGTTCACCGGGACTAGCGGGCCCGGGCGAGCAGTACTTC. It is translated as CASSSPGLAGPGEQYF.

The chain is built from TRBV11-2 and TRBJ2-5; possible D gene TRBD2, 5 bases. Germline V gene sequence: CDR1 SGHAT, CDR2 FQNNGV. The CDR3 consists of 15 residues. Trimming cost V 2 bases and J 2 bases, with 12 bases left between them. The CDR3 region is CASSLRPDSQETQYF. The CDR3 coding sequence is TGTGCCAGCAGCTTACGGCCGGACTCTCAAGAGACCCAGTACTTC. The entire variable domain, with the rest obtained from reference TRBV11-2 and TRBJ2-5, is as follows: EAGVAQSPRYKIIEKRQSVAFWCNPISGHATLYWYQQILGQGPKLLIQFQNNGVVDDSQLPKDRFSAERLKGVDSTLKIQPAKLEDSAVYLCASSLRPDSQETQYFGPGTRLLVL.

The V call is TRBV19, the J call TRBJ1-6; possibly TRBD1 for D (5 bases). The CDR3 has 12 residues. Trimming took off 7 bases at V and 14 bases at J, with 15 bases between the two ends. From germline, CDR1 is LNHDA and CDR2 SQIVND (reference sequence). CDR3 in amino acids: CASTTGLGALHF. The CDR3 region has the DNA TGTGCCAGTACGACGGGGCTTGGAGCCCTCCACTTT.

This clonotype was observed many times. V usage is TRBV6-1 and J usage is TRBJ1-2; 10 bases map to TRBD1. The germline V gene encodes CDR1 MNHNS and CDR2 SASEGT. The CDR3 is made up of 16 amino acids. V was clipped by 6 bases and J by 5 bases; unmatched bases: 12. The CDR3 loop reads CASSKIMAGQGYGYTF. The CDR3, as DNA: TGTGCCAGCAGCAAGATTATGGCGGGACAGGGGTATGGCTACACCTTC.

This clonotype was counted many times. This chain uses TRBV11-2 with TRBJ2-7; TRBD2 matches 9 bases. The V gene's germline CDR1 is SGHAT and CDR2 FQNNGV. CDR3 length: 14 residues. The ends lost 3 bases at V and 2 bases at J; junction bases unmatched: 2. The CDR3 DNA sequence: TGTGCCAGCAGCTTCGCGGGAGGGCCCTACGAGCAGTACTTC. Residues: CASSFAGGPYEQYF.

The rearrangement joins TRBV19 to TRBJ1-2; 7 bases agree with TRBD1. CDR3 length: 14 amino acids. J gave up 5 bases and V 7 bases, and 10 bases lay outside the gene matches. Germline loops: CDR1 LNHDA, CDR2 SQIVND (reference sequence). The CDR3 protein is CASNIGQAFYGYTF. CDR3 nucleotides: TGTGCCAGTAATATTGGACAGGCTTTTTATGGCTACACCTTC.

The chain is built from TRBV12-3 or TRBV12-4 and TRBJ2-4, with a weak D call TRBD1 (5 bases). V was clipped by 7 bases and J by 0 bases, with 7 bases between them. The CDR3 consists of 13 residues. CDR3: CASNQGAKNIQYF. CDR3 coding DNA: TGTGCCAGCAATCAGGGAGCCAAAAACATTCAGTACTTC.

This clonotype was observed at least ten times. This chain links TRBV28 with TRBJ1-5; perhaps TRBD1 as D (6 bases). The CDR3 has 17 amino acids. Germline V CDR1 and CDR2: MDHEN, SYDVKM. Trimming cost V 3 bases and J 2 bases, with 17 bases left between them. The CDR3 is CASSLGGLRWGNQPQHF. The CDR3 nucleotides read TGTGCCAGCAGTTTGGGGGGCCTTCGGTGGGGCAATCAGCCCCAGCATTTT. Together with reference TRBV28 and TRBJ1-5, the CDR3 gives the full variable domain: DVKVTQSSRYLVKRTGEKVFLECVQDMDHENMFWYRQDPGLGLRLIYFSYDVKMKEKGDIPEGYSVSREKKERFSLILESASTNQTSMYLCASSLGGLRWGNQPQHFGDGTRLSIL.

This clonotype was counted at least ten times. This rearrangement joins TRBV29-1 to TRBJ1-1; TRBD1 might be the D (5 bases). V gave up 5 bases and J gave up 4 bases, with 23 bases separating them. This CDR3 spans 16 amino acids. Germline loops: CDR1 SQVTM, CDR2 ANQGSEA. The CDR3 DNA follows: TGCAGCGTTCTCCGCTTCGTGATGGGGGTCGGCACTGAAGCTTTCTTT. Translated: CSVLRFVMGVGTEAFF.